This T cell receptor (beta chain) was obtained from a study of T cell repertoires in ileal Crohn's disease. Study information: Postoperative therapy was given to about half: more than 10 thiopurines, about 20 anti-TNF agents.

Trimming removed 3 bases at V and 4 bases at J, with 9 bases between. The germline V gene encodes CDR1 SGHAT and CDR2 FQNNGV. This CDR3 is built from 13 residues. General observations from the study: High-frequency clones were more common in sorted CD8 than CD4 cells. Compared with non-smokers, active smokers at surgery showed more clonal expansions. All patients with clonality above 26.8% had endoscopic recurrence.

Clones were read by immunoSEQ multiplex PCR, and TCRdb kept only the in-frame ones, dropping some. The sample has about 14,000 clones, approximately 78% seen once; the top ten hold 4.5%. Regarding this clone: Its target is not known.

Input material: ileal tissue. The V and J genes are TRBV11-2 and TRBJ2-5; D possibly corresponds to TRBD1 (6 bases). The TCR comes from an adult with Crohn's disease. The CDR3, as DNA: TGTGCCAGCAGCTTTGGGACATTAGAGACCCAGTACTTC. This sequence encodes CASSFGTLETQYF. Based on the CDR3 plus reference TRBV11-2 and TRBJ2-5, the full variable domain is EAGVAQSPRYKIIEKRQSVAFWCNPISGHATLYWYQQILGQGPKLLIQFQNNGVVDDSQLPKDRFSAERLKGVDSTLKIQPAKLEDSAVYLCASSFGTLETQYFGPGTRLLVL.